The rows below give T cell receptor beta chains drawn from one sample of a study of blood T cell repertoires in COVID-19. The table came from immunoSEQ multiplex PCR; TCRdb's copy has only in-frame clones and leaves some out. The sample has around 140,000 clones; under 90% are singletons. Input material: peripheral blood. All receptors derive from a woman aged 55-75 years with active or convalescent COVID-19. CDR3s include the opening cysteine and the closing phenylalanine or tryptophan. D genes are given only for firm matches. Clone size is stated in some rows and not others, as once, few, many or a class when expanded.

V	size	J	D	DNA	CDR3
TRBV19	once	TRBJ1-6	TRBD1	TGTGCCACCTCCCAGCAGGGGGCCAGTAATTCACCCCTCCACTTT	CATSQQGASNSPLHF
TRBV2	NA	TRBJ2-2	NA	TGTGCCAGCAGTCCGTCTACAGGGAACACCGGGGAGCTGTTTTTT	CASSPSTGNTGELFF
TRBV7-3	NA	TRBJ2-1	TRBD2	TGTGCCAGCAGCCCGCGGGGGGGGGCCGAGGAGAGCTACAATGAGCAGTTCTTC	CASSPRGGAEESYNEQFF
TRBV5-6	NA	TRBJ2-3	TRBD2	TGTGCCAGCAGCCTCTTTGGGGGAGGGCCGGATACGCAGTATTTT	CASSLFGGGPDTQYF
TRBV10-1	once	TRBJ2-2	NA	TGCGCCAGCAACAGACCAAGGGAGCTGTTTTTT	CASNRPRELFF
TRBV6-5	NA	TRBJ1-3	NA	TGTGCCACGGCGGTCTCTGGAAACACCATATATTTT	CATAVSGNTIYF
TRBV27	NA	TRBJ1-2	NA	TGTGCCAGCAGTTTCGCAGGCTCCCCCTATGGCTACACCTTC	CASSFAGSPYGYTF
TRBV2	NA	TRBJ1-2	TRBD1	TGTGCCAGCAGTCTCCAGGGGGGTAACTATGGCTACACCTTC	CASSLQGGNYGYTF
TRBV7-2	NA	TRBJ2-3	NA	TGTGCCAGCAGCTTAGGACAGCCTAGCACAGATACGCAGTATTTT	CASSLGQPSTDTQYF
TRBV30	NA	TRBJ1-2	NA	TGTGCCCTGGATCAGGGGCTTAACTATGGCTACACCTTC	CALDQGLNYGYTF
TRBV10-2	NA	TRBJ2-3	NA	TGCGCCAGCAGTGAGTCGGGACAACCTCCCACAGATACGCAGTATTTT	CASSESGQPPTDTQYF
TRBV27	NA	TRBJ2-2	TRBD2	TGTGCCAGCAGTTTATATATAGGACTAGCGGTCGGGGAGCTGTTTTTT	CASSLYIGLAVGELFF
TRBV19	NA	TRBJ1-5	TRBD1	TGTGCCAGTTTGACAGGGGCAGGCCAGCCCCAGCATTTT	CASLTGAGQPQHF
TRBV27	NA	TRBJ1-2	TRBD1	TGTGCCAGCAGTGAAAGACAGGGGGCAAAACGCTACACCTTC	CASSERQGAKRYTF
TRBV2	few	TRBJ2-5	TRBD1	TGTGCCAGCAGGGGGGACAGGGGGCCAATTCAAGAGACCCAGTACTTC	CASRGDRGPIQETQYF
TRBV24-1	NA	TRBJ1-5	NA	TGTGCCACCAGTGATTACGGTAAGCCCCAGCATTTT	CATSDYGKPQHF
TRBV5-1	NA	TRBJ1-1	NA	TGCGCCAGCAGCTTGACCGGAGGCAGAGTCCTGAACACTGAAGCTTTCTTT	CASSLTGGRVLNTEAFF
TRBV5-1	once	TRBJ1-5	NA	TGCGCCAGCAGCTTGATGGAGATAAATCAGCCCCAGCATTTT	CASSLMEINQPQHF
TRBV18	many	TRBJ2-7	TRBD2	TGTGCCAGCTCACTCGGGACTAGTCGATACGAGCAGTACTTC	CASSLGTSRYEQYF
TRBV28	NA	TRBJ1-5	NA	TGTGCCAGCAGTTTAACAAAACAGGGCAATCAGCCCCAGCATTTT	CASSLTKQGNQPQHF
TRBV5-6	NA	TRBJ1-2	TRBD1	TGTGCCAGCAGCTACGGACAGGGGGGTGGCTACACCTTC	CASSYGQGGGYTF
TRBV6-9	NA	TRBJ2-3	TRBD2	TGTGCCACCCCGACACGGGGGGGGACAGATACGCAGTATTTT	CATPTRGGTDTQYF
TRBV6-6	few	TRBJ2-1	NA	TGTGCCAGCAGAATTGACTCCGCGGGCTCCTACAATGAGCAGTTCTTC	CASRIDSAGSYNEQFF
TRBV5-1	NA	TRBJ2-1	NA	TGCGCCAGCAGCTTGGACCGCGGGACTTACTCCTACAATGAGCAGTTCTTC	CASSLDRGTYSYNEQFF
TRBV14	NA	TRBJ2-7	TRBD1	TGTGCCAGCAGTCTACAGGGGAACGAGCAGTACTTC	CASSLQGNEQYF
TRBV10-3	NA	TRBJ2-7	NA	TGTGCCATCAGTGAGAGTATGGAGGGAAACGAGCAGTACTTC	CAISESMEGNEQYF
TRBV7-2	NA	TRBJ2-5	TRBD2	TGTGCCAGCACGACCGGGACTACTTCTCAAGAGACCCAGTACTTC	CASTTGTTSQETQYF
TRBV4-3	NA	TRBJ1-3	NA	TGCGCCAGCAGCCACAACCGGGGTCCTGGAAACACCATATATTTT	CASSHNRGPGNTIYF
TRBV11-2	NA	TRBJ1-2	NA	TGTGCCAGCAGCGAGACAGATTATGGCTACACCTTC	CASSETDYGYTF
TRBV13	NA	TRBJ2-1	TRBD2	TGTGCCAGCACCGGGACTAGCGGCTACAATGAGCAGTTCTTC	CASTGTSGYNEQFF
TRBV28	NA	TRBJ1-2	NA	TGTGCCAGCAGTTTACTGCAGGGCGGGGATGGCTACACCTTC	CASSLLQGGDGYTF
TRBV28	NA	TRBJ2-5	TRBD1	TGTGCCAGCCACCGGACAGGGCTGGAGACCCAGTACTTC	CASHRTGLETQYF
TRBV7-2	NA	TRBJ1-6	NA	TGTGCCAGCAGCTTAGCCTGGGGGCTTAATTCACCCCTCCACTTT	CASSLAWGLNSPLHF
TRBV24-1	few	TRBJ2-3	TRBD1	TGTGCCACCAGTGATTTCTTGTCGGGACAGCTAACAGATACGCAGTATTTT	CATSDFLSGQLTDTQYF
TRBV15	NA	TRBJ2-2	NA	TGTGCCACCAGCAGAGGCTTGGTCAGGGGCGGGACCGGGGAGCTGTTTTTT	CATSRGLVRGGTGELFF
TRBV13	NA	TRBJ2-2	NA	TGTGCCAGCTCCCAGCGACCTCCGAACACCGGGGAGCTGTTTTTT	CASSQRPPNTGELFF
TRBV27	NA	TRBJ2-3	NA	TGTGCCAGCACCCTCGGAGGTCCCACAGATACGCAGTATTTT	CASTLGGPTDTQYF
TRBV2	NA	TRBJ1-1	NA	TGTGCCAGCAGAGTGGACGCCGGAGGCACTGAAGCTTTCTTT	CASRVDAGGTEAFF
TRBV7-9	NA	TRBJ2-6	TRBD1	TGTGCCAGCAGCCCGGACAGGGGAGGCCACGTCCTGACTTTC	CASSPDRGGHVLTF
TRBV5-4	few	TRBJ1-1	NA	TGTGCCAGCAGCTCCGCGCCCTTACAGGGAACTACTGAAGCTTTCTTT	CASSSAPLQGTTEAFF
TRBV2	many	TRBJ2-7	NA	TGTGCCAGCAGTGGGGCAGCCTACGAGCAGTACTTC	CASSGAAYEQYF
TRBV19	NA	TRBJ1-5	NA	TGTGCCAGTAGTATAGATTCCAGGAATCAGCCCCAGCATTTT	CASSIDSRNQPQHF
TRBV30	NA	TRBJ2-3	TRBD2	TGTGCCTGGGCTCTAGCGGTTGGGCAGTATTTT	CAWALAVGQYF
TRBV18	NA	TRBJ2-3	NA	TGTGCCAGCTCACTCACGGGTAGCACAGATACGCAGTATTTT	CASSLTGSTDTQYF
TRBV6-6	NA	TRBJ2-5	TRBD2	TGTGCCAGCCAACTAGCGGCATTACAAGAGACCCAGTACTTC	CASQLAALQETQYF
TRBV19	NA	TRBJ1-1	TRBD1	TGTGCCAGTAGTCCAGGGACAGGGGGCATAGCTTTCTTT	CASSPGTGGIAFF
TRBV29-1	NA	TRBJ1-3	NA	TGCAGCGTTGCCGGGGATGAGTTGGACTCTGGAAACACCATATATTTT	CSVAGDELDSGNTIYF
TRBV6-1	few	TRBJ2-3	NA	TGTGCCAGCAGTGAAGGGGCAGCCACAGATACGCAGTATTTT	CASSEGAATDTQYF
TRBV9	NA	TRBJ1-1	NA	TGTGCCAGCAGCGTAGGAGACAGCTTTCTATCTGAAGCTTTCTTT	CASSVGDSFLSEAFF
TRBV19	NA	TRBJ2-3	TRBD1	TGTGCCAGTAGGACACAGGGGAGCACAGATACGCAGTATTTT	CASRTQGSTDTQYF
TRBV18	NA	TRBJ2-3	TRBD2	TGTGCCAGCTCACCACCGTCTAGCGGCATCACAGATACGCAGTATTTT	CASSPPSSGITDTQYF
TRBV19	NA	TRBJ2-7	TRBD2	TGTGCCAGTAGTCCAAAACGGCTTAGCGGGACTTACGAGCAGTACTTC	CASSPKRLSGTYEQYF
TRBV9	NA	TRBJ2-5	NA	TGTGCCAGCAGCGTAGGTATTCAGATACAAGAGACCCAGTACTTC	CASSVGIQIQETQYF
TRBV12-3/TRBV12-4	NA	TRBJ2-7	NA	TGTGCCAGCAAACTCACAGGGCCCGAGCAGTACTTC	CASKLTGPEQYF